These 32 T cell receptor beta chains were all obtained from the same sample, sequenced in a study of shared clonotypes between healthy human individuals. Some clones are missing from TCRdb's copy, which holds only in-frame ones; the method was immunoSEQ multiplex PCR. The sample lists under 600,000 clones; around 97% were seen once. Sequencing was done on a sample of naive CD4+ T cells sorted from blood. As to subset: CD45RA+ positively selected. All receptors come from a woman younger than 45 in good health.

CDR3 loop: CASSPLTGTNTGELFF. The CDR3 bases are TGTGCCAGCAGTCCTCTGACAGGGACGAACACCGGGGAGCTGTTTTTT. The chain links TRBV7-9 to TRBJ2-2; 7 nucleotides match TRBD1. Losses at the gene ends were 6 bases for V and 0 bases for J; bases not matched to a gene: 7. From germline, CDR1 is SEHNR and CDR2 FQNEAQ (reference sequence). CDR3 length: 16 residues.

The rearrangement joins TRBV9 to TRBJ2-1; 9 bases agree with TRBD1. The CDR3 covers 16 residues. CDR1 and CDR2 from the germline V gene are SGDLS and YYNGEE. Trimming cost V 4 bases and J 6 bases; bases outside gene matches: 11. Written as DNA, the CDR3 is TGTGCCAGCAGCTTCCGGGACAGGGACGTTGGCAATGAGCAGTTCTTC. It yields the protein CASSFRDRDVGNEQFF.

This clone came up once. The chain carries TRBV19 and TRBJ2-2; no clear D gene. Germline CDR1 and CDR2: LNHDA and SQIVND (reference sequence). The CDR3 spans 14 residues. Deletions cut 6 bases from V and 1 base from J, with 9 bases between. The DNA for the CDR3 is TGTGCCAGTAGAATGCCCGGGAACACCGGGGAGCTGTTTTTT. Translating gives CASRMPGNTGELFF. The variable domain in full, completed from reference TRBV19 and TRBJ2-2, reads DGGITQSPKYLFRKEGQNVTLSCEQNLNHDAMYWYRQDPGQGLRLIYYSQIVNDFQKGDIAEGYSVSREKKESFPLTVTSAQKNPTAFYLCASRMPGNTGELFFGEGSRLTVL.

The chain uses TRBV4-1 and TRBJ2-7, with TRBD1 matching 9 bases. Trimming removed 1 base from V and 0 bases from J; junction bases left unmatched: 7. The CDR3 covers 17 residues. Germline values: CDR1 MGHRA, CDR2 YSYEKL. DNA for the CDR3: TGCGCCAGCAGCCAAGTTTTCGGGACAGGGAACTCCTACGAGCAGTACTTC. Its protein is CASSQVFGTGNSYEQYF.

The chain uses TRBV27 and TRBJ2-4; D not certain. Germline values: CDR1 MNHEY, CDR2 SMNVEV (reference sequence). This CDR3 comprises 14 residues. V lost 6 bases and J 0 bases, leaving 9 bases between the germline ends. The CDR3 loop is CASSIDIAKNIQYF. Here the CDR3 DNA reads TGTGCCAGCAGCATAGATATAGCCAAAAACATTCAGTACTTC.

The chain uses TRBV28 and TRBJ2-7; TRBD2 agrees at 7 bases. The CDR3 has 14 amino acids. V was pared by 8 bases and J by 6 bases, with 13 bases of the junction left unmatched. Germline V CDR1 and CDR2: MDHEN, SYDVKM. This CDR3 reads CASHSGGRGVEQYF. The CDR3 DNA reads TGTGCCAGCCATTCCGGTGGCCGGGGGGTCGAGCAGTACTTC.

The rearrangement links TRBV7-9 to TRBJ2-4; TRBD1 is a possible D gene (5 bases). Germline values: CDR1 SEHNR, CDR2 FQNEAQ (reference sequence). This CDR3 contains 14 residues. V dropped 5 bases and J dropped 6 bases, with 14 bases sitting between them. The CDR3 is CASSPDTWGNIQYF. The CDR3, as DNA: TGTGCCAGCAGCCCGGACACCTGGGGAAACATTCAGTACTTC.

This clone appeared once. The chain carries TRBV18 and TRBJ2-7; D might be TRBD1 (6 bases). V lost 5 bases, J lost 0 bases, and 8 bases lay in between. Germline CDR1 reads KGHSH; CDR2 reads LQKENI. CDR3 length: 13 amino acids. The CDR3 is CASSDRSSYEQYF. The DNA of the CDR3 is TGTGCCAGCTCAGACAGGAGCTCCTACGAGCAGTACTTC.

The gene calls are TRBV19 and TRBJ2-3; 11 nucleotides match TRBD2. Germline assignment: CDR1 LNHDA and CDR2 SQIVND (reference sequence). Trimming removed 5 bases from V and 2 bases from J; junction bases left unmatched: 9. This CDR3 has 17 residues. The CDR3 nucleotides are TGTGCCAGTAGTGCGGGACTAGCGGTTAAAATCACAGATACGCAGTATTTT. Residues: CASSAGLAVKITDTQYF.

J is TRBJ2-5 and V is TRBV6-6; the match to TRBD2 covers 11 bases. V lost 2 bases and J lost 3; bases outside the gene matches: 2. The length of the CDR3 is 15 residues. Germline CDR1 reads MNHNY; CDR2 reads SVGAGI (reference sequence). CDR3 bases: TGTGCCAGCAGTTACCGACTAGCGGGAAAAGAGACCCAGTACTTC. This encodes CASSYRLAGKETQYF.

The V call is TRBV18, the J call TRBJ1-2; D gene ambiguous. This CDR3 comprises 14 residues. The V end lost 3 bases, the J end lost 2 bases, and 10 bases lay between the germline ends. Germline lookup yields CDR1 KGHSH and CDR2 LQKENI. CDR3 in amino acids: CASSPVETNYGYTF. CDR3 sequence (DNA): TGTGCCAGCTCACCGGTGGAGACAAACTATGGCTACACCTTC.

V and J are TRBV15 and TRBJ1-5; 8 bases match TRBD1. The CDR3 is 19 residues long. CDR1 LNHNV and CDR2 YYDKDF come from the germline V gene (reference sequence). V was clipped by 0 bases and J by 3 bases; unmatched bases: 13. CDR3 in DNA: TGTGCCACCAGCAGAGATCTTCAGTATAGGACAGGGCACAATCAGCCCCAGCATTTT. Residues: CATSRDLQYRTGHNQPQHF.

This chain joins TRBV7-9 and TRBJ2-7; D gene unclear. Germline CDR1 SEHNR, CDR2 FQNEAQ (reference sequence). Trimming left V 5 bases short and J 1 base short, with 15 bases between. CDR3 length equals 15 residues. As DNA, the CDR3 is TGTGCCAGCAGCCTATCGGCGGTCATTTCCTACGAGCAGTACTTC. As protein: CASSLSAVISYEQYF.

The J gene is TRBJ2-5, the V gene TRBV9, with D perhaps being TRBD1 or TRBD2 (5 bases each). Germline CDR1 SGDLS, CDR2 YYNGEE. Trimming shortened V by 4 bases and J by 5 bases, and 21 bases separated the two germline ends. This CDR3 is 16 amino acids long. CDR3 sequence reads: CASSITPGPISETQYF. In DNA, the CDR3 is TGTGCCAGCAGCATCACCCCGGGACCCATCAGCGAGACCCAGTACTTC.

The V and J genes are TRBV7-9 and TRBJ1-2, with D perhaps TRBD1 (6 bases). The V gene lost 4 bases and the J gene lost 7 bases, with 16 bases spanning the gap. This CDR3 spans 14 amino acids. Germline V gene data show CDR1 as SEHNR and CDR2 as FQNEAQ (reference sequence). Here the CDR3 DNA reads TGTGCCAGCAGCTCGCAGATCTGGGGGCCTGGCTACACCTTC. Translating gives CASSSQIWGPGYTF.

This chain connects TRBV5-1 to TRBJ2-3; D remains unclear. This CDR3 region has 17 residues. CDR1 SGHRS and CDR2 YFSETQ come from the germline V gene. The V and J ends lost 3 bases and 0 bases respectively, with 17 bases between them. The CDR3 coding sequence is TGCGCCAGCAGCTCCCTGGAAGTTAGAACTAGCACAGATACGCAGTATTTT. Its translation: CASSSLEVRTSTDTQYF. The full variable domain, its missing parts supplied by reference TRBV5-1 and TRBJ2-3, is KAGVTQTPRYLIKTRGQQVTLSCSPISGHRSVSWYQQTPGQGLQFLFEYFSETQRNKGNFPGRFSGRQFSNSRSEMNVSTLELGDSALYLCASSSLEVRTSTDTQYFGPGTRLTVL.

This sequence joins TRBV30 and TRBJ2-7, with D perhaps being TRBD1 or TRBD2 (5 bases each). Germline V CDR1 and CDR2: GTSNPN, SVGIG (reference sequence). Deletions cut 3 bases from V and 2 bases from J, with 17 bases between. The CDR3 loop spans 15 amino acids. The DNA of the CDR3 is TGTGCCTGGAGCCGGGGCATGAAACTGGCCTACGAGCAGTACTTC. Protein sequence: CAWSRGMKLAYEQYF.

The genes are TRBV28 and TRBJ1-1; weak D call: TRBD1 (6 bases). V was shortened by 7 bases and J by 10 bases, with 16 bases between the two germline ends. The CDR3 totals 12 residues. Per germline, CDR1 MDHEN and CDR2 SYDVKM. Here the CDR3 DNA reads TGTGCCAGCACCACGACAGGCTCCGGAGCTTTCTTT. Translating gives CASTTTGSGAFF.

The chain combines TRBV6-5 with TRBJ2-7, with 7 bases aligning to TRBD1. The germline CDR1 and CDR2 sequences are MNHEY and SVGAGI. Trimming cost V 5 bases and J 0 bases; bases outside gene matches: 7. The CDR3 covers 15 residues. CDR3 nucleotides: TGTGCCAGCAGTCCCGGGACAGCCAGCTCCTACGAGCAGTACTTC. It encodes CASSPGTASSYEQYF.

The J gene is TRBJ2-7, the V gene TRBV28; perhaps D is TRBD1 or TRBD2 (5 bases each). CDR3 length: 16 amino acids. Trimming shortened V by 2 bases and J by 0 bases, and 14 bases separated the two germline ends. The germline gives CDR1 MDHEN, CDR2 SYDVKM. The CDR3 loop is CASSLGMRGGSYEQYF. Here the CDR3 DNA reads TGTGCCAGCAGTTTAGGCATGAGGGGTGGCTCCTACGAGCAGTACTTC. Full variable domain (outside the CDR3, taken from reference TRBV28 and TRBJ2-7): DVKVTQSSRYLVKRTGEKVFLECVQDMDHENMFWYRQDPGLGLRLIYFSYDVKMKEKGDIPEGYSVSREKKERFSLILESASTNQTSMYLCASSLGMRGGSYEQYFGPGTRLTVT.

V and J are TRBV6-1 and TRBJ1-3; TRBD1 matches 7 bases. CDR3 length equals 15 residues. V lost 0 bases, J lost 4 bases, and 3 bases stayed unmatched. Germline CDR1 reads MNHNS; CDR2 reads SASEGT. CDR3 nucleotides: TGTGCCAGCAGTGAAGCCGACAGGGACGGAAACACCATATATTTT. It translates to CASSEADRDGNTIYF.

This clone showed up just once. CDR3 DNA sequence: TGCGCCAGCAGCCAAGGGTCTCAGCCCCAGCATTTT. Amino acids: CASSQGSQPQHF. The chain uses TRBV4-1 and TRBJ1-5, with no clear D. The CDR3 has 12 amino acids. V lost 1 base and J 6 bases, leaving 4 bases between the germline ends. Germline values: CDR1 MGHRA, CDR2 YSYEKL.

The chain carries TRBV19 and TRBJ2-3, with 9 nucleotides matching TRBD2. This CDR3 has 18 residues. Germline V gene sequence: CDR1 LNHDA, CDR2 SQIVND (reference sequence). Unmatched junction bases numbered 10, after V lost 1 base and J lost 2 bases. The CDR3 region is CASSIGGTSRSFTDTQYF. The CDR3 nucleotides are TGTGCCAGTAGTATAGGGGGGACTAGCAGATCCTTCACAGATACGCAGTATTTT.

This chain links TRBV6-1 with TRBJ2-7, with a possible D match to TRBD1 (6 bases). The CDR3 runs 14 residues. Germline CDR1 is MNHNS and CDR2 is SASEGT. Deletions cut 7 bases from V and 6 bases from J, with 19 bases between. The CDR3 protein is CASNGQPLSGEQYF. The CDR3 DNA follows: TGTGCCAGCAACGGACAGCCTCTCTCCGGCGAGCAGTACTTC.

This rearrangement joins TRBV27 to TRBJ2-7; perhaps TRBD2 as D (5 bases). V shed 0 bases and J shed 1 base, with 7 bases lying between them. The CDR3 covers 14 residues. Germline V lookup: CDR1 MNHEY, CDR2 SMNVEV (reference sequence). CDR3 nucleotide sequence: TGTGCCAGCAGTTTATCTAGGGAGTCCTACGAGCAGTACTTC. It translates to CASSLSRESYEQYF.

The chain carries TRBV30 and TRBJ1-1; weak D call: TRBD1 (5 bases). The CDR3 loop spans 14 amino acids. Germline V gene lookup returns CDR1 GTSNPN and CDR2 SVGIG (reference sequence). Trimming removed 0 bases from V and 1 base from J, with 9 bases in between. The DNA for the CDR3 is TGTGCCTGGAGTGTACAGGCGGGGAACACTGAAGCTTTCTTT. Encoded protein: CAWSVQAGNTEAFF.

CDR3 in amino acids: CASSLVAGWPDTQYF. The CDR3 DNA reads TGTGCCAGCAGCTTAGTTGCGGGGTGGCCAGATACGCAGTATTTT. The chain carries TRBV7-8 and TRBJ2-3; tentatively, D is TRBD2 (6 bases). Germline V gene sequence: CDR1 SGHVS, CDR2 FQNEAQ. V was clipped by 1 base and J by 4 bases, with 12 bases between them. CDR3 length: 15 residues. Variable domain in full (rest from reference TRBV7-8 and TRBJ2-3): GAGVSQSPRYKVAKRGQDVALRCDPISGHVSLFWYQQALGQGPEFLTYFQNEAQLDKSGLPSDRFFAERPEGSVSTLKIQRTQQEDSAVYLCASSLVAGWPDTQYFGPGTRLTVL.

This clone has only a few counts. This sample includes further DNA sequences coding for the same CDR3. The rearrangement links TRBV7-6 to TRBJ2-7; no firm D call. The V end lost 0 bases, the J end lost 2 bases, and 8 bases lay between the germline ends. The CDR3 consists of 14 residues. Germline lookup yields CDR1 SGHVS and CDR2 FNYEAQ. The CDR3 DNA is TGTGCCAGCAGCTTAGCGGGCGGACCCTACGAGCAGTACTTC. Protein: CASSLAGGPYEQYF. Combining the CDR3 with reference TRBV7-6 and TRBJ2-7 gives the whole variable domain GAGVSQSPRYKVTKRGQDVALRCDPISGHVSLYWYRQALGQGPEFLTYFNYEAQQDKSGLPNDRFSAERPEGSISTLTIQRTEQRDSAMYRCASSLAGGPYEQYFGPGTRLTVT.

The chain recombines TRBV21-1 with TRBJ1-3. TRBV21-1 is tagged as a pseudogene. The CDR3 extends over 15 amino acids. This CDR3 reads CASSEGGAGRNTIYF. As DNA, the CDR3 is TGTGCCAGCAGCGAGGGGGGTGCGGGGAGAAACACCATATATTTT.

V usage is TRBV7-9 and J usage is TRBJ2-3, with D tentatively TRBD1 (5 bases). With 4 bases removed from V and 5 bases from J, the gap between germline ends came to 7 bases. Germline V gives CDR1 SEHNR, CDR2 FQNEAQ (reference sequence). The CDR3 is 12 amino acids. The chain's CDR3 is CASSSQGDTQYF. The DNA for the CDR3 is TGTGCCAGCAGCTCTCAGGGAGATACGCAGTATTTT.

A note on this clone: The same CDR3 can be traced to other DNA sequences in this sample. The chain combines TRBV5-1 with TRBJ1-1, with D uncertain. V lost 2 bases to trimming and J lost 0 bases, with 8 bases between them. Germline CDR1 is SGHRS and CDR2 is YFSETQ. The CDR3 spans 14 residues. This chain's CDR3 is CASSLAELNTEAFF. The CDR3 bases are TGCGCCAGCAGCTTAGCAGAATTGAACACTGAAGCTTTCTTT.

This sequence joins TRBV2 and TRBJ2-6; maybe TRBD1 (5 bases). This CDR3 has 18 amino acids. V shed 3 bases and J shed 0 bases, with 15 bases lying between them. The V gene's germline CDR1 is SNHLY and CDR2 FYNNEI. This CDR3 reads CASSDFRGGYSGANVLTF. The CDR3 DNA reads TGTGCCAGCAGTGACTTTAGGGGCGGATACTCTGGGGCCAACGTCCTGACTTTC.